This paragraph reports one TCR beta chain. What it recognizes is unknown. At one boundary the junction diverges from the germline segment, which might be a read error. This sample is drawn from a study of blood T cells in healthy people across ages. Overall study context: Template switching caught about one barcoded beta molecule for each two T cells. Study-level points and caveats: CMV infection status of these donors was not known. Roughly linear age-related decline in beta diversity appeared, significant by age around 36.

This CDR3 has 14 residues. Looked up from germline, CDR1 is MDHEN and CDR2 is SYDVKM. PCR was performed a second time for roughly 7 to 11 cycles using a sample-barcoded 5' primer and a J-beta primer mix. One entry per CDR3 protein, called by TCRdb with MiXCR from the 5' RACE reads. The sample lists roughly 1.7 million distinct CDR3 sequences; about 31% were seen once. The chain carries TRBV28 and TRBJ2-7; 8 nucleotides agree with TRBD1. The TCR sequence derives from a woman aged 25 to 39 in good health. Sequencing used blood. CDR3 nucleotides: TGTGCTAGCAGACCGACAGGGGCATTCTACGAGCAGTACTTC. Its translation is CASRPTGAFYEQYF. The full variable domain, its missing parts supplied by reference TRBV28 and TRBJ2-7, is DVKVTQSSRYLVKRTGEKVFLECVQDMDHENMFWYRQDPGLGLRLIYFSYDVKMKEKGDIPEGYSVSREKKERFSLILESASTNQTSMYLCASRPTGAFYEQYFGPGTRLTVT.